Below are 7 T cell receptor beta chains sequenced from a single sample in a study of T cells in localized non-small cell lung cancer. The protocol was immunoSEQ multiplex PCR, while the TCRdb copy is restricted to in-frame clones and leaves out a portion. The sample holds about 21,000 clones, 70% to 90% seen once. Sequences were derived from peripheral blood, sampled before any cancer treatment. These receptors were taken from a male donor at least 60 years old with stage I squamous cell lung carcinoma.

The rearrangement uses TRBV4-1 and TRBJ1-2, with 11 bases matching TRBD1. J gave up 8 bases and V 3 bases, and 8 bases lay outside the gene matches. The length of the CDR3 is 15 residues. Germline lookup yields CDR1 MGHRA and CDR2 YSYEKL. CDR3 DNA: TGCGCCAGCAGCCAGCTTGGACAGGGGGCGGGAGGCTACACCTTC. The encoded protein is CASSQLGQGAGGYTF.

This chain uses TRBV6-1 with TRBJ1-4; a possible D gene is TRBD1 (6 bases). The germline V gene has CDR1 MNHNS and CDR2 SASEGT. The CDR3 totals 13 residues. The CDR3 region has the DNA TGTGCACCCGGCGGGGGGCGGGGAGAAAAACTGTTTTTT. It is translated as CAPGGGRGEKLFF.

The V and J genes are TRBV5-1 and TRBJ2-5; TRBD2 matches 13 bases. Unmatched junction bases numbered 3, after V lost 0 bases and J lost 1 base. Germline-derived CDR1 and CDR2 are SGHRS and YFSETQ. This CDR3 region has 17 residues. The CDR3 loop is CASSLGLAGGFQETQYF. DNA for the CDR3: TGCGCCAGCAGCTTGGGACTAGCGGGGGGTTTCCAAGAGACCCAGTACTTC.

The J gene is TRBJ1-2, the V gene TRBV9, with a weak D call TRBD1 (6 bases). The V gene's germline CDR1 is SGDLS and CDR2 YYNGEE. V was shortened by 3 bases and J by 2 bases, with 20 bases between the two germline ends. The CDR3 spans 17 residues. The CDR3 sequence is CASSARVVQGTNYGYTF. CDR3 coding DNA: TGTGCCAGCAGCGCGAGGGTTGTGCAGGGGACGAACTATGGCTACACCTTC.

The rearrangement joins TRBV7-2 to TRBJ1-5; TRBD1 matches at 7 bases. This CDR3 region has 14 residues. CDR1 is SGHTA, CDR2 FQGNSA, per germline. V was pared by 2 bases and J by 2 bases, with 0 bases of the junction left unmatched. The chain's CDR3 is CASSLQGGNQPQHF. CDR3 nucleotide sequence: TGTGCCAGCAGCTTACAGGGGGGCAATCAGCCCCAGCATTTT.

The genes are TRBV4-1 and TRBJ1-2; the match to TRBD1 covers 11 bases. Germline loops: CDR1 MGHRA, CDR2 YSYEKL. J lost 6 bases, V lost 0 bases, and 9 bases had no gene match. The CDR3 is 17 amino acids. The CDR3, as DNA: TGCGCCAGCAGCCAAGATCCGGCATGGACAGGGGGCAATGGCTACACCTTC. Residues: CASSQDPAWTGGNGYTF.

The chain carries TRBV7-3 and TRBJ1-2, with D perhaps matching TRBD1 (5 bases). Germline-derived CDR1 and CDR2 are SGHTA and FQGTGA. The CDR3 runs 13 residues. V was pared by 5 bases and J by 7 bases, with 14 bases between. As DNA, the CDR3 is TGTGCCAGCAGCGATCAAAGAGGGGTTGGCTACACCTTC. This codes for CASSDQRGVGYTF.